This record concerns one T cell receptor beta chain sequence. This record comes from a study of CD8 T cells in Susac syndrome. Reverse transcription of roughly 0.5 to 1 ug RNA was performed with random hexamers. Each CDR3 protein gets one entry after TCRdb re-called the immunoSEQ multiplex PCR reads with MiXCR. The data show about 300,000 distinct CDR3 sequences, approximately 85% seen once. The ends were cut back, 3 bases at V and 4 bases at J, with 9 bases in the middle. The CDR3 has 13 amino acids. CDR1 is LNHDA, CDR2 SQIVND, per germline (reference sequence). The TCR originated in a human donor with multiple sclerosis. The sample comprised CD8+ T cells from PBMCs. The chain links TRBV19 to TRBJ1-2, with D unresolved. Here the CDR3 reads CASSISSFYGYTF. The DNA of the CDR3 is TGTGCCAGTAGTATTTCCTCTTTCTATGGCTACACCTTC. The full variable domain, its missing parts supplied by reference TRBV19 and TRBJ1-2, is DGGITQSPKYLFRKEGQNVTLSCEQNLNHDAMYWYRQDPGQGLRLIYYSQIVNDFQKGDIAEGYSVSREKKESFPLTVTSAQKNPTAFYLCASSISSFYGYTFGSGTRLTVV.